The source of this T cell receptor beta chain is a study of T cell repertoires in cytomegalovirus infection. TCRdb re-called the reads through MiXCR, storing one row per CDR3 protein. The sample yields roughly 600,000 distinct CDR3 sequences, about 24% seen once. CDR3 length equals 12 residues. V was trimmed by 7 bases and J by 2 bases, leaving 6 bases between them. Germline V gives CDR1 MDHEN, CDR2 SYDVKM. This clonotype has a handful of counts. The clonotype comes from a human donor in good health (CMV status not recorded). Some clones in this sample may be carry-over from other donors' samples. Sequences were obtained from CD8+ T cells from PBMCs. The chain couples TRBV28 to TRBJ2-1; D is unclear. CDR3 sequence (DNA): TGTGCCAGCACCAGCCCCTACAATGAGCAGTTCTTC. Amino acid sequence: CASTSPYNEQFF.